One sample yielded the 4 T cell receptor beta chains listed below, sequenced in a study of blood T cell repertoires in COVID-19. Produced via immunoSEQ multiplex PCR; TCRdb's table is partial and in-frame only. There are about 190,000 clones in the sample; 65% to 80% occur only once, and around an eighth lies in the top ten. Sequencing used peripheral blood. The receptors stem from a man aged 45-65 years who had recovered from COVID-19.

V usage is TRBV5-1 and J usage is TRBJ2-7; 8 bases fit TRBD1. Germline assignment: CDR1 SGHRS and CDR2 YFSETQ. With V trimmed by 3 bases and J by 6 bases, 5 bases remained unmatched. This CDR3 is 13 amino acids long. CDR3 region: CASSSWTGREQYF. CDR3 nucleotide sequence: TGCGCCAGCAGCTCATGGACAGGGCGCGAGCAGTACTTC.

The rearrangement links TRBV15 to TRBJ1-6; D might be TRBD1 (6 bases). The CDR3 has 16 amino acids. Germline CDR1 is LNHNV and CDR2 is YYDKDF (reference sequence). V lost 4 bases, J lost 0 bases, and 10 bases lay in between. CDR3 protein: CATSIGQSSYNSPLHF. CDR3 nucleotides: TGTGCCACCAGCATCGGACAGAGCTCCTATAATTCACCCCTCCACTTT.

This chain joins TRBV7-2 and TRBJ2-7; D may be TRBD1 (5 bases). CDR3 size: 14 residues. The germline V and J ends were trimmed by 1 base and 5 bases, with 12 bases remaining between them. Germline V lookup: CDR1 SGHTA, CDR2 FQGNSA. CDR3 loop: CASSLGGRGNEQYF. CDR3 coding DNA: TGTGCCAGCAGCTTAGGGGGTAGGGGTAACGAGCAGTACTTC.

The V and J genes are TRBV15 and TRBJ1-2; TRBD1 is a possible D gene (5 bases). The germline V gene has CDR1 LNHNV and CDR2 YYDKDF (reference sequence). The V end was cut by 6 bases, the J end by 2 bases, with 10 bases between. The CDR3 is 13 amino acids. The CDR3 sequence is CATRQGINYGYTF. The DNA of the CDR3 is TGTGCCACCAGGCAGGGAATCAACTATGGCTACACCTTC.